This TCR beta chain was recovered during a study of vaccination and CD4 T cells after COVID-19. Oncomine TCR Beta short-read sequencing was applied to DNA from cultured CD4+ T cells. One entry per CDR3 protein, called by TCRdb with MiXCR from the PCR reads. The sample has around 26,000 distinct CDR3 sequences; around two thirds are singletons. With regard to this clonotype: The antigen remains unidentified.

J was trimmed by 0 bases and V by 5 bases; bases with no gene match: 8. The CDR3 sequence is 16 residues long. Germline V gives CDR1 KGHDR, CDR2 SFDVKD. Treatment of the sample: roughly 11-day PBMC culture with coronavirus spike peptide pools or control peptides (ViraFEST assay). After expanding antigen-specific T cells with peptide pools, ViraFEST sequenced their TCRs. The TCR sequence derives from a human donor who had recovered from COVID-19. The chain combines TRBV24-1 with TRBJ1-2; 7 nucleotides match TRBD1. Sequenced: CD4+ T cells from blood, cultured in vitro. Written as DNA, the CDR3 is TGTGCCACCAGTGCCCGGGACAGCTTAGCTAACTATGGCTACACCTTC. Residues: CATSARDSLANYGYTF.